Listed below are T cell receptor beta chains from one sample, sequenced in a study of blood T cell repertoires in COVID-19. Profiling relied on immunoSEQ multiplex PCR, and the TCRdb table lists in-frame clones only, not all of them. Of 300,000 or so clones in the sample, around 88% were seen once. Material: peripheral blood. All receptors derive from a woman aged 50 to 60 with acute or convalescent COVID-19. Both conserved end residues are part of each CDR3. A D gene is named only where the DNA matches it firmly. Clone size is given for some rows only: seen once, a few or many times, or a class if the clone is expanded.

cdr3_aa: CASSLGADYGYTF
cdr3_nt: TGTGCCAGCAGTTTAGGGGCGGACTATGGCTACACCTTC
j_call: TRBJ1-2
clone_size: .
d_call: .
v_call: TRBV27

cdr3_aa: CASSEWGTVGEKLFF
cdr3_nt: TGTGCCAGCAGTGAATGGGGGACAGTAGGAGAAAAACTGTTTTTT
j_call: TRBJ1-4
clone_size: .
d_call: TRBD1
v_call: TRBV25-1

cdr3_aa: CASSEARAHWFF
cdr3_nt: TGTGCCAGCAGTGAAGCGAGGGCCCACTGGTTCTTC
j_call: TRBJ2-1
clone_size: .
d_call: .
v_call: TRBV2

cdr3_aa: CASSVSWTDGEPQHF
cdr3_nt: TGCGCCAGCAGTGTTTCCTGGACAGATGGGGAGCCCCAGCATTTT
j_call: TRBJ1-5
clone_size: .
d_call: .
v_call: TRBV10-1

cdr3_aa: CASSGIREGYYNEQFF
cdr3_nt: TGCGCCAGCAGTGGTATACGGGAGGGCTACTACAATGAGCAGTTCTTC
j_call: TRBJ2-1
clone_size: .
d_call: TRBD2
v_call: TRBV10-2

cdr3_aa: CASSPRGAGFTSYEQYF
cdr3_nt: TGTGCCAGCAGCCCCCGGGGGGCGGGATTTACTTCCTACGAGCAGTACTTC
j_call: TRBJ2-7
clone_size: .
d_call: .
v_call: TRBV7-2

cdr3_aa: CASSPWAGMQYF
cdr3_nt: TGTGCCAGCTCCCCCTGGGCAGGGATGCAGTATTTT
j_call: TRBJ2-3
clone_size: .
d_call: .
v_call: TRBV18

cdr3_aa: CASGRGSTDTQYF
cdr3_nt: TGTGCCAGCGGCAGGGGGAGCACAGATACGCAGTATTTT
j_call: TRBJ2-3
clone_size: .
d_call: TRBD1
v_call: TRBV6-5

cdr3_aa: CASRDRNTEAFF
cdr3_nt: TGTGCCAGCAGGGACAGAAACACTGAAGCTTTCTTT
j_call: TRBJ1-1
clone_size: .
d_call: .
v_call: TRBV3-1/TRBV3-2

cdr3_aa: CAWSGDRGETQYF
cdr3_nt: TGTGCCTGGAGTGGGGACAGAGGGGAGACCCAGTACTTC
j_call: TRBJ2-5
clone_size: once
d_call: TRBD1
v_call: TRBV30

cdr3_aa: CASSPSTGLRTEAFF
cdr3_nt: TGTGCCAGCTCACCGTCGACAGGGCTGCGCACTGAAGCTTTCTTT
j_call: TRBJ1-1
clone_size: once
d_call: TRBD1
v_call: TRBV18

cdr3_aa: CSVSVGSRADTQYF
cdr3_nt: TGCAGCGTTTCAGTGGGGAGTCGGGCAGATACGCAGTATTTT
j_call: TRBJ2-3
clone_size: .
d_call: .
v_call: TRBV29-1

cdr3_aa: CASSLGQGHGYTF
cdr3_nt: TGTGCCAGTAGTCTGGGACAGGGGCATGGCTACACCTTC
j_call: TRBJ1-2
clone_size: .
d_call: TRBD1
v_call: TRBV19

cdr3_aa: CASSYGQSRYGYTF
cdr3_nt: TGTGCCAGCAGTTATGGACAGAGTAGATATGGCTACACCTTC
j_call: TRBJ1-2
clone_size: .
d_call: .
v_call: TRBV5-4

cdr3_aa: CASSLGSTGNTGELFF
cdr3_nt: TGTGCCAGCAGCTTGGGTTCGACAGGGAACACCGGGGAGCTGTTTTTT
j_call: TRBJ2-2
clone_size: once
d_call: .
v_call: TRBV5-6

cdr3_aa: CASSIPGDSNQPQHF
cdr3_nt: TGTGCCAGCAGCATCCCGGGGGATAGCAATCAGCCCCAGCATTTT
j_call: TRBJ1-5
clone_size: .
d_call: .
v_call: TRBV4-2